What follows is one T cell receptor beta chain and its context. The target antigen is unknown. Based on clinical symptoms, serum thyroxine and TRAb, thyroid ultrasound and orbital computed tomography, diagnoses were reached. This sample was included in a study of T cells in Graves' hyperthyroidism and ophthalmopathy. Study context: Sampling of peripheral blood happened at initial diagnosis, prior to any treatment.

It was RNA transcripts that yielded the amplified TCR beta CDR3 regions. With the HTBI primer set, the TCR CDR3 went through a first round of RT-PCR. TCRdb itself ran the multiplex PCR reads through MiXCR, one entry per CDR3 protein. The sample yields roughly 740,000 distinct CDR3 sequences, roughly 17% seen once. V was trimmed by 3 bases and J by 8 bases, leaving 19 bases between them. The CDR3 runs to 16 residues. Germline loops: CDR1 KGHDR, CDR2 SFDVKD. Points from the study as a whole: The blood repertoire included most of the expanded thyroid clonotypes above 0.001.

The origin of this receptor is a man aged 18 to 29 with Graves' hyperthyroidism. Input material: blood. The rearrangement uses TRBV24-1 and TRBJ2-1; weak D call: TRBD2 (6 bases). The CDR3 region is CATSDPRRRVGDEQFF. The CDR3 DNA sequence: TGTGCCACCAGTGATCCCAGGAGGAGGGTCGGGGATGAGCAGTTCTTC.